The clone carrying this T cell receptor beta chain was detected a few times. Its cognate antigen is unknown. Time point noted: persistent/refractory GD, antithyroid drugs over 5 years with positive TRAb. PBMC-extracted RNA yielded the TCR library. The authors diagnosed Graves' disease using American Thyroid Association guidelines. These data come from a study of regulatory T cells in long-lasting Graves disease. Study information: Over 5 years on antithyroid drugs plus positive TSH receptor antibodies marked Graves' disease as persistent. Overall study findings and caveats: When disease was persistent, TRBV28, TRBJ1-2 and TRBJ2-5 were the favored segments. Those with persistent disease had in common more public clonotypes (about 3,000) than new patients (roughly 930).

Construction of TCR beta libraries relied on iRepertoire HTBI primers and on Arm-PCR targeting CDR3 regions. TCRdb itself ran the multiplex PCR reads through MiXCR, one entry per CDR3 protein. Here the sample spans some 370,000 distinct CDR3 sequences, around 20% being singletons. Trimming took 1 base from V and 2 from J, leaving 18 bases between them. The CDR3 has 18 residues. Germline V gene sequence: CDR1 SGHVS, CDR2 FQNEAQ. The chain couples TRBV7-8 to TRBJ1-5; D unclear. The clonotype comes from a female donor with Graves disease. The source material was peripheral blood mononuclear cells (PBMCs), sampled when the disease was refractory, from a patient treated with antithyroid drugs. The CDR3 spells CASSLEHNPFWGNQPQHF. CDR3 bases: TGTGCCAGCAGCTTAGAACACAACCCGTTTTGGGGCAATCAGCCCCAGCATTTT.